This T cell receptor (beta chain) was captured by sequencing in a study of T cells in Graves' hyperthyroidism and ophthalmopathy. Overall study findings and caveats: The blood repertoire included most of the expanded thyroid clonotypes above 0.001. Ophthalmopathy got predicted by the model a median roughly 6.1 months before its onset.

The investigators amplified TCR beta CDR3 regions from RNA transcripts. First-round RT-PCR of the TCR CDR3 relied on the HTBI primer set. TCRdb passed the multiplex PCR reads through MiXCR, listing each CDR3 protein once. The sample yields around 620,000 distinct CDR3 sequences, 15% to 20% seen once. Trimming took 5 bases from V and 0 from J, leaving 12 bases between them. The CDR3 is made up of 14 amino acids. Germline values: CDR1 SGHRS, CDR2 YFSETQ. Of note for this clonotype: No antigen is known for it.

This chain uses TRBV5-1 with TRBJ2-7; D is undetermined. The sequenced sample was blood. This receptor was taken from a woman aged 30 to 39 with Graves' hyperthyroidism. The CDR3 sequence: CASRSASSSYEQYF. CDR3 nucleotide sequence: TGCGCCAGCAGGTCGGCAAGTAGCTCCTACGAGCAGTACTTC.